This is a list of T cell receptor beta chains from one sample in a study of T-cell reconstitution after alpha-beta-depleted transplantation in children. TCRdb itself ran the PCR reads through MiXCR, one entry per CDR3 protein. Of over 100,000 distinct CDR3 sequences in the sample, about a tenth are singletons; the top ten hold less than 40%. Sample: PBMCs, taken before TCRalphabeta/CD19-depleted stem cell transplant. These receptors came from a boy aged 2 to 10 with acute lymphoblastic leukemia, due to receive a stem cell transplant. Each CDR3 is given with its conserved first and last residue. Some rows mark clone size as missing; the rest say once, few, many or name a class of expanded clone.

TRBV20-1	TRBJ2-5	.	CSAREGTGIQETQYF
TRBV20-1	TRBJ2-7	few	CSASGASESSYEQYF
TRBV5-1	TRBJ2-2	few	CASRVSDNTGELFF
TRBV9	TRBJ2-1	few	CASSATSGGYNEQFF
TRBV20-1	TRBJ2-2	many	CSARVPENTGELFF
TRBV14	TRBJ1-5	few	CASSQRPQPQHF
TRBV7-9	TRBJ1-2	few	CASSLAGATNYGYTF
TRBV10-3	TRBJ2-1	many	CAIAGSYNEQFF
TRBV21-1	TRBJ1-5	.	CASSDQRTGTDDSNQPQHF
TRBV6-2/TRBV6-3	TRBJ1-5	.	CASSPQWGNLYSNQPQHF
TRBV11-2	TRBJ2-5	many	CASSVPGTSETQYF
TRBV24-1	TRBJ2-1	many	CATSDSGFSYNEQFF
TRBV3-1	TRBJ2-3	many	CASSHGLARPLDTQYF
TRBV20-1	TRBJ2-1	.	CCARDRRLAGKVYNEQFF
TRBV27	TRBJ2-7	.	CASKRGTSGSVGEQYF
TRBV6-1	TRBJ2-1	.	CASTPDRGLYNEQFF
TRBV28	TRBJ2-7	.	CASRPPGQGLQQYF